The 32 T cell receptor beta chains below all came from one sample that was sequenced in a study of T cells in Graves' hyperthyroidism and ophthalmopathy. The investigators amplified TCR beta CDR3 regions from RNA transcripts. TCR CDR3 regions were first amplified by RT-PCR with HTBI primers. TCRdb called the multiplex PCR reads again in MiXCR, with one record for every CDR3 protein. The sample shows fewer than 550,000 distinct CDR3 sequences, around a sixth of them seen only once. Sequencing used blood. The receptors come from a woman under 30 with Graves' hyperthyroidism.

This clonotype was seen repeatedly, ten times or more. The chain is built from TRBV4-2 and TRBJ1-1; 11 nucleotides line up with TRBD1. J was trimmed by 5 bases and V by 0 bases; bases with no gene match: 5. Germline-derived CDR1 and CDR2 are LGHNA and YNFKEQ. This CDR3 contains 16 residues. Here the CDR3 reads CASSQDPGQGATEAFF. CDR3 sequence (DNA): TGTGCCAGCAGCCAAGATCCCGGACAGGGGGCGACTGAAGCTTTCTTT.

This clonotype occurred many times. V and J are TRBV2 and TRBJ2-1; D not certain. This CDR3 is 12 amino acids long. Germline-derived CDR1 and CDR2 are SNHLY and FYNNEI. Trimming removed 7 bases at V and 1 base at J, with 5 bases between. Written as DNA, the CDR3 is TGTGCCAGCAAACAGTCCTACAATGAGCAGTTCTTC. Protein product: CASKQSYNEQFF.

This clonotype has a handful of counts. The chain couples TRBV7-9 to TRBJ1-2; 9 bases fit TRBD1. V shed 4 bases, J shed 7 bases, and the junction held 7 bases outside the gene matches. The CDR3 consists of 14 residues. Per germline, CDR1 SEHNR and CDR2 FQNEAQ (reference sequence). The DNA for the CDR3 is TGTGCCAGCAGCTCTCTCGGACAGGGGAGTGGCTACACCTTC. It yields the protein CASSSLGQGSGYTF.

This clonotype was counted between two and nine times. As DNA, the CDR3 is TGTGCCAGCGTTCCGGGCGAAGGGACTAGCGGGGTAAACACCGGGGAGCTGTTTTTT. Encoded protein: CASVPGEGTSGVNTGELFF. The rearrangement links TRBV6-7 to TRBJ2-2, with 13 bases matching TRBD2. TRBV6-7 is identified as an open reading frame with a role that is uncertain. The CDR3 runs 19 residues. Trimming cost V 8 bases and J 2 bases; bases outside gene matches: 14.

The chain carries TRBV5-6 and TRBJ1-2, with D perhaps TRBD1 (5 bases). V shed 4 bases and J shed 6 bases, with 13 bases lying between them. The V gene's germline CDR1 is SGHDT and CDR2 YYEEEE. The CDR3 contains 13 residues. The CDR3 spells CASSIWGINGYTF. The CDR3 coding sequence is TGTGCCAGCAGCATTTGGGGGATTAATGGCTACACCTTC.

The V call is TRBV12-3 or TRBV12-4, the J call TRBJ1-1; 10 nucleotides align to TRBD1. J was trimmed by 3 bases and V by 3 bases; bases with no gene match: 10. The CDR3 consists of 17 residues. The CDR3 DNA reads as TGTGCCAGCAGTTTCCCTCGTGGACAGGGGGGTGACACTGAAGCTTTCTTT. It is translated as CASSFPRGQGGDTEAFF.

This clonotype has ten or more counts. The chain recombines TRBV7-9 with TRBJ2-1, with TRBD1 matching 8 bases. The V and J ends lost 9 bases and 6 bases, in that order; junction bases with no gene match: 13. This CDR3 spans 15 amino acids. Germline loops: CDR1 SEHNR, CDR2 FQNEAQ (reference sequence). This CDR3 reads CASQDSAGGSNEQFF. CDR3 coding DNA: TGTGCCAGTCAGGATTCGGCAGGGGGCAGCAATGAGCAGTTCTTC.

This clonotype was seen at least ten times. The rearrangement uses TRBV30 and TRBJ1-5, with a tentative D call TRBD1 (5 bases). This CDR3 comprises 14 residues. The germline V gene has CDR1 GTSNPN and CDR2 SVGIG (reference sequence). The V and J ends lost 3 bases and 2 bases respectively, with 11 bases between them. CDR3 DNA sequence: TGTGCCTGGAGCCCCGGGGGTGGCAATCAGCCCCAGCATTTT. Its protein is CAWSPGGGNQPQHF.

As concerns this clonotype: One end of the junction is discordant with germline, which a read error may explain. J is TRBJ2-3 and V is TRBV5-1; D may be TRBD1 (6 bases). CDR1 SGHRS and CDR2 YFSETQ come from the germline V gene. This CDR3 region has 16 residues. The CDR3 spells CTSSLRAGARTDTQYF. The CDR3, as DNA: TGCACCAGCAGCTTGCGAGCAGGGGCCCGCACAGATACGCAGTATTTT.

The V gene is TRBV6-1, the J gene TRBJ2-2; 8 bases map to TRBD2. Trimming at V came to 10 bases and at J to 5 bases, leaving 6 bases not matched to a gene. The germline gives CDR1 MNHNS, CDR2 SASEGT. The CDR3 contains 13 residues. DNA for the CDR3: TGTGCCACAGACCCGGGAGGGACCGGGGAGCTGTTTTTT. It is translated as CATDPGGTGELFF.

This sequence joins TRBV20-1 and TRBJ2-1; 15 positions agree with TRBD2. CDR1 and CDR2 (germline): DFQATT, SNEGSKA (reference sequence). V lost 5 bases to trimming and J lost 10 bases; unmatched junction nucleotides: 6. CDR3 length equals 14 residues. The CDR3 DNA reads as TGCAGTGCTGGACTAGCGGGAGGGCCGCGGGAGCAGTTCTTC. It encodes CSAGLAGGPREQFF.

This clonotype was counted between two and nine times. V is TRBV7-2 and J is TRBJ1-6; 8 bases fit TRBD1. The CDR3 runs 18 residues. The junction had 9 bases not matched to a gene; V was cut back by 5 bases and J by 0 bases. Germline loops: CDR1 SGHTA, CDR2 FQGNSA. In nucleotides, the CDR3 is TGTGCCAGCAGCCCCCGGGGACAGGAAAGCTCCTATAATTCACCCCTCCACTTT. This encodes CASSPRGQESSYNSPLHF.

This clonotype was seen at least ten times. CDR3 in amino acids: CASSSGRGTDTQYF. DNA of the CDR3: TGTGCCAGCAGTTCGGGTCGGGGCACAGATACGCAGTATTTT. The gene calls are TRBV12-3 or TRBV12-4 and TRBJ2-3, with unresolved D. V dropped 4 bases and J dropped 1 base, with 9 bases sitting between them. The CDR3 has 14 residues.

This clonotype was observed at least ten times. This chain uses TRBV5-8 with TRBJ1-1, with a possible D match to TRBD1 (6 bases). V lost 4 bases to trimming and J lost 0 bases, with 16 bases between them. Germline V gene lookup returns CDR1 SGHTS and CDR2 YDEGEE. The CDR3 contains 16 residues. CDR3 sequence (DNA): TGTGCCAGCAGCCTGCCTACTGGACAGTTGAACACTGAAGCTTTCTTT. It specifies CASSLPTGQLNTEAFF.

This clonotype turned up a few times. The chain carries TRBV4-1 and TRBJ2-5; 10 bases agree with TRBD2. J was trimmed by 2 bases and V by 1 base; bases with no gene match: 10. CDR1 and CDR2 (germline): MGHRA, YSYEKL. The CDR3 is 18 amino acids. CDR3 coding DNA: TGCGCCAGCAGCCAAGTCGCCCCACAGACTAGCGGGCAAGAGACCCAGTACTTC. This translates into CASSQVAPQTSGQETQYF.

The rearrangement joins TRBV25-1 to TRBJ2-1; 9 bases agree with TRBD1. V shed 3 bases, J shed 2 bases, and the junction held 5 bases outside the gene matches. The CDR3 is 16 residues long. Germline loops: CDR1 MGHDK, CDR2 SYGVNS. This CDR3 is CASSEVGQGTYNEQFF. CDR3 nucleotide sequence: TGTGCCAGCAGTGAGGTCGGACAGGGGACCTACAATGAGCAGTTCTTC. Filled out from reference TRBV25-1 and TRBJ2-1, the complete variable domain reads EADIYQTPRYLVIGTGKKITLECSQTMGHDKMYWYQQDPGMELHLIHYSYGVNSTEKGDLSSESTVSRIRTEHFPLTLESARPSHTSQYLCASSEVGQGTYNEQFFGPGTRLTVL.

The V call is TRBV19, the J call TRBJ2-7, with no clear D. The V gene's germline CDR1 is LNHDA and CDR2 SQIVND (reference sequence). The CDR3 is 13 residues long. Trimming took off 2 bases at V and 3 bases at J, with 8 bases between the two ends. The CDR3 DNA sequence: TGTGCCAGTAGTATACAGGAGAACTACGAGCAGTACTTC. Its translation is CASSIQENYEQYF.

This clonotype was recorded at least ten times. This rearrangement joins TRBV12-3 or TRBV12-4 to TRBJ2-7; TRBD1 agrees at 12 bases. The CDR3 is 15 amino acids. Unmatched junction bases numbered 6, after V lost 4 bases and J lost 5 bases. In nucleotides, the CDR3 is TGTGCCAGCAGTTCGCCGGGACAGGGGGCCCACGAGCAGTACTTC. It translates to CASSSPGQGAHEQYF.

This clonotype has at least ten counts. J is TRBJ2-5 and V is TRBV12-3 or TRBV12-4; TRBD1 matches at 7 bases. V shed 4 bases, J shed 0 bases, and the junction held 2 bases outside the gene matches. This CDR3 comprises 14 residues. The CDR3 region has the DNA TGTGCCAGCAGTTCGACAGGGTACCAAGAGACCCAGTACTTC. Residues: CASSSTGYQETQYF.

This clonotype has only a few counts. V gene TRBV5-1 combines with J gene TRBJ1-2; D is ambiguous. This CDR3 is 14 amino acids long. V was pared by 0 bases and J by 4 bases, with 10 bases between. CDR1 is SGHRS, CDR2 YFSETQ, per germline. The CDR3 DNA reads as TGCGCCAGCAGCTTGGCGCCAGCGCTCTATGGCTACACCTTC. Amino acid sequence: CASSLAPALYGYTF.

This clonotype was detected a few times. This may be a read error: a much more frequent sequence differs by one nucleotide. This chain joins TRBV12-5 and TRBJ2-7; the D gene is possibly TRBD1 (5 bases). V was pared by 5 bases and J by 5 bases, with 13 bases between. CDR1 and CDR2 from the germline V gene are LGHNT and FRNRAP. This CDR3 has 13 amino acids. CDR3 DNA: TGTGCTAGTGGTCTCAGGGTGGTCCACGAGCAGTACTTC. This codes for CASGLRVVHEQYF. Combining the CDR3 with reference TRBV12-5 and TRBJ2-7 gives the whole variable domain DARVTQTPRHKVTEMGQEVTMRCQPILGHNTVFWYRQTMMQGLELLAYFRNRAPLDDSGMPKDRFSAEMPDATLATLKIQPSEPRDSAVYFCASGLRVVHEQYFGPGTRLTVT.

This clonotype was recorded many times. The genes are TRBV28 and TRBJ1-2, with D unclear. The CDR3 loop spans 13 amino acids. CDR1 MDHEN and CDR2 SYDVKM come from the germline V gene. Trimming cost V 2 bases and J 10 bases, with 14 bases left between them. The CDR3 here is CASSLPAGGDYTF. Written as DNA, the CDR3 is TGTGCCAGCAGTTTACCAGCGGGAGGAGACTACACCTTC.

This clonotype showed up many times. V and J are TRBV7-2 and TRBJ2-1, with D unclear. The ends were cut back, 1 base at V and 6 bases at J, with 13 bases in the middle. The CDR3 is 15 amino acids. Per germline, CDR1 SGHTA and CDR2 FQGNSA. This CDR3 reads CASSLGLMLVNEQFF. The CDR3, as DNA: TGTGCCAGCAGCTTAGGGCTAATGTTGGTCAATGAGCAGTTCTTC.

This clonotype came up a few times. CDR3 DNA sequence: TGCAGCGTTGAACACTCGCAGGACTACGAGCAGTACTTC. This sequence encodes CSVEHSQDYEQYF. The V call is TRBV29-1, the J call TRBJ2-7, with D unclear. The CDR3 totals 13 residues. Trimming shortened V by 2 bases and J by 3 bases, and 11 bases separated the two germline ends. CDR1 is SQVTM and CDR2 is ANQGSEA in the germline V gene.

This clonotype was found many times. At one end, the junction sequence differs from germline, possibly due to a read error. The rearrangement uses TRBV7-2 and TRBJ1-5, with D possibly matching TRBD1 (6 bases). From germline, CDR1 is SGHTA and CDR2 FQGNSA. CDR3 length: 16 residues. CDR3 nucleotides: TGTGCCAGCAGCGCCCGAACAGGGTCTAGCCATCAGCCCCAGCATTTT. This sequence encodes CASSARTGSSHQPQHF.

This clonotype occurred many times. This chain links TRBV29-1 with TRBJ1-6, with D unresolved. V lost 4 bases and J lost 10, with 14 bases in between. CDR1 and CDR2 (germline): SQVTM, ANQGSEA. The length of the CDR3 is 13 residues. In nucleotides, the CDR3 is TGCAGCGTTGGGGCCGGGCTTGAATCACCCCTCCACTTT. Its translation is CSVGAGLESPLHF.

The table lists this clonotype with many counts. V gene TRBV2 combines with J gene TRBJ2-2; TRBD2 might be the D (6 bases). In germline, CDR1 is SNHLY, CDR2 FYNNEI. This CDR3 is built from 12 residues. Trimming stripped 8 bases from V and 5 bases from J, with 9 bases between. For the CDR3, the DNA is TGTGCCAGCCGGGCGGGAACCGGGGAGCTGTTTTTT. It yields the protein CASRAGTGELFF.

This clonotype was counted at least ten times. V and J are TRBV6-1 and TRBJ2-7; 9 positions match TRBD1. V shed 6 bases and J 2 bases; nucleotides not matched to a gene: 8. Germline V gives CDR1 MNHNS, CDR2 SASEGT. The CDR3 runs 15 residues. The CDR3 reads CASRNAQGAAYEQYF. CDR3 sequence (DNA): TGTGCCAGCAGGAACGCACAGGGGGCGGCCTACGAGCAGTACTTC.

This clonotype appeared a few times. One base away lies a much larger clone, so this may be a sequencing read error. The chain carries TRBV9 and TRBJ2-5; D uncertain. The CDR3 sequence is 12 residues long. Germline V CDR1 and CDR2: SGDLS, YYNGEE. The CDR3 spells CASSSNQEAQYF. CDR3 nucleotide sequence: TGTGCCAGCAGCTCCAACCAAGAGGCCCAGTACTTC.

There are a few counts of this clonotype. The genes are TRBV19 and TRBJ1-6; 7 nucleotides align to TRBD1. The V gene's germline CDR1 is LNHDA and CDR2 SQIVND (reference sequence). The J segment lost 7 bases and the V segment lost 0 bases, leaving 6 bases of the junction unmatched. The CDR3 covers 16 residues. The CDR3 nucleotides read TGTGCCAGTAGTATAGAGGGGGACAGCTGGAATTCACCCCTCCACTTT. This translates into CASSIEGDSWNSPLHF.

This clonotype showed up just a few times. The V call is TRBV9, the J call TRBJ1-3; D is undetermined. The germline V gene encodes CDR1 SGDLS and CDR2 YYNGEE. The CDR3 is made up of 15 amino acids. The ends were cut back, 4 bases at V and 0 bases at J, with 11 bases in the middle. The CDR3: CASSPGGSSGNTIYF. The CDR3 bases are TGTGCCAGCAGCCCTGGAGGGTCCTCTGGAAACACCATATATTTT.

This clonotype was seen a few times. The gene calls are TRBV15 and TRBJ1-3; the D is unclear. The V gene's germline CDR1 is LNHNV and CDR2 YYDKDF (reference sequence). The CDR3 spans 12 residues. The V and J ends lost 0 bases and 8 bases respectively, with 5 bases between them. The CDR3 region has the DNA TGTGCCACCAGCAGAGAGGAGGACACCATATATTTT. Its translation: CATSREEDTIYF.